The clone carrying this TCR beta chain turned up a few times. The data were obtained in a study of blood T cell repertoires in COVID-19. Overall study context: T cells, B-cell-depleted T cells, or PBMCs supplied cDNA or gDNA.

Clinical histories supplied by participants themselves formed the basis of cohort assignment. CDR3 size: 18 residues. Germline CDR1 is GTSNPN and CDR2 is SVGIG (reference sequence). J was trimmed by 0 bases and V by 2 bases; bases with no gene match: 10. Generated by immunoSEQ multiplex PCR, the TCRdb table keeps only in-frame clones and is missing some. Of some 140,000 clones listed, 80% to 90% were seen once; the top ten hold 2.4%. V is TRBV30 and J is TRBJ2-1; 10 bases fit TRBD2. This receptor was taken from a man aged 35-49 years with acute COVID-19. Source material: PBMCs or T cells enriched from blood (not recorded which). DNA of the CDR3: TGTGCCTGGAGTTCAGGACTAGCGGAGACCAGCTCCTACAATGAGCAGTTCTTC. It yields the protein CAWSSGLAETSSYNEQFF. Full variable domain (missing parts from reference TRBV30 and TRBJ2-1): SQTIHQWPATLVQPVGSPLSLECTVEGTSNPNLYWYRQAAGRGLQLLFYSVGIGQISSEVPQNLSASRPQDRQFILSSKKLLLSDSGFYLCAWSSGLAETSSYNEQFFGPGTRLTVL.